These 7 T cell receptor beta chains were all obtained from the same sample, sequenced in a study of blood T cells in healthy people across ages. Sample-barcoded 5' priming and a J-beta primer mix drove a second PCR of roughly 6 to 12 cycles. TCRdb re-called the 5' RACE reads through MiXCR, storing one row per CDR3 protein. Of around 500,000 distinct CDR3 sequences in the sample, about 28% are singletons; the top ten hold approximately 4%. The same data also contributed to another study, on T cells of mothers and their children.

The sequenced sample was blood. The receptor source for this set is a boy under 10 years old in good health.

The genes are TRBV2 and TRBJ2-3; D possibly corresponds to TRBD2 (5 bases). This CDR3 region has 13 residues. CDR1 and CDR2 from the germline V gene are SNHLY and FYNNEI. V shed 5 bases and J shed 6 bases, with 12 bases lying between them. The DNA for the CDR3 is TGTGCCAGCAGTCTCAATGGGGAGGATACGCAGTATTTT. Its protein is CASSLNGEDTQYF.

About this clonotype itself: One end of the junction is discordant with germline, which a read error may explain. This chain uses TRBV15 with TRBJ1-2; 8 nucleotides line up with TRBD1. Germline V gene lookup returns CDR1 LNHNV and CDR2 YYDKDF (reference sequence). This CDR3 region has 13 residues. This CDR3 reads CATSRRGFDRGLF. In DNA form, the CDR3 reads TGTGCCACCAGCCGGCGGGGCTTTGACAGGGGCCTTTTC.

This clonotype was seen many times. The rearrangement uses TRBV12-3 or TRBV12-4 and TRBJ2-5; D call uncertain. This CDR3 is built from 14 residues. V was clipped by 6 bases and J by 2 bases, with 13 bases between them. The chain's CDR3 is CASSSPGGQETQYF. The CDR3 DNA follows: TGTGCCAGCAGCTCTCCGGGTGGACAAGAGACCCAGTACTTC.

Of note for this clonotype: At one of its ends the junction is not consistent with the germline gene, which may arise from a read error. The genes are TRBV4-1 and TRBJ2-3, with TRBD2 as a possible D gene (6 bases). This CDR3 has 18 amino acids. Germline V CDR1 and CDR2: MGHRA, YSYEKL. The CDR3 nucleotides are TGCGCCAGCAGCCAAGTGGTGGCGTCACCCACTAGCACAGGTACGCAGTATTTT. Translating it yields CASSQVVASPTSTGTQYF.

V is TRBV7-2 and J is TRBJ2-5; D tentatively reads TRBD1 or TRBD2 (5 bases each). TRBJ2-7 explains the end of the DNA better; the J call may be wrong. The CDR3 extends over 15 amino acids. Germline V lookup: CDR1 SGHTA, CDR2 FQGNSA. The CDR3 sequence is CASSHGAQGSYEQYF. Written as DNA, the CDR3 is TGTGCCAGCAGTCACGGGGCCCAGGGCAGCTACGAGCAGTACTTC.

The gene calls are TRBV12-3 or TRBV12-4 and TRBJ1-3, with D perhaps TRBD1 (6 bases). Trimming removed 6 bases from V and 4 bases from J, with 13 bases in between. The CDR3 is made up of 14 amino acids. CDR3 amino acids: CASSRRGGGNTIYF. In DNA form, the CDR3 reads TGTGCCAGCAGCCGCAGGGGAGGGGGAAACACCATATATTTT.

The chain couples TRBV20-1 to TRBJ2-5; TRBD2 aligns across 10 bases. TRBJ2-7 explains the end of the DNA better; the J call may be wrong. CDR1 is DFQATT, CDR2 SNEGSKA, per germline (reference sequence). The CDR3 has 14 residues. CDR3 loop: CSARDGTSVSEQYF. In nucleotides, the CDR3 is TGCAGTGCTAGAGACGGGACTAGCGTGAGCGAGCAGTACTTC.